This TCR beta chain was found in a study of blood T cell repertoires in COVID-19. On the study more broadly: The United States, Italy and Spain were the sources of the acute and convalescent COVID-19 samples. Sources were T cells, B-cell-depleted T cells, or PBMCs; the material itself was cDNA or gDNA.

Per the study methods: Scientists estimated how many nucleated cells there were by amplifying reference gene primers. The assay was immunoSEQ multiplex PCR, and TCRdb's table has in-frame clones only and misses some. Clone size and the V and J calls come from that table; the DNA yielded D and trimming. This repertoire shows approximately 320,000 clones, around nine tenths found once; its top ten account for roughly 11%. Followed over time, Seattle patients had been enrolled while infection was active. Germline CDR1 is MGHRA and CDR2 is YSYEKL. V lost 0 bases and J lost 9; bases outside the gene matches: 11. The CDR3 totals 17 residues.

The TCR sequence derives from a woman aged 25-40 years with COVID-19, enrolled during active disease. The rearrangement uses TRBV4-1 and TRBJ2-1; 10 bases match TRBD2. Sequenced input: peripheral blood. CDR3 DNA: TGCGCCAGCAGCCAAGAGCCTAGCGGGGGCGGGGGGGGTGAGCAGTTCTTC. Translated, it gives CASSQEPSGGGGGEQFF.